These 8 T cell receptor beta chains share one sample of origin, sequenced in a study of cytotoxic CD8 clonotypes in ibrutinib-treated CLL. The data were produced by immunoSEQ multiplex PCR, yet TCRdb's version contains in-frame clones alone and is incomplete. The sample lists about 200,000 clones; 70% were seen once. This sample comprised PBMCs, obtained after 12 months of ibrutinib treatment. The receptors were sampled from a human donor with chronic lymphocytic leukemia.

This clone was seen only a few times. The sample carries other DNA sequences with the same CDR3. The V call is TRBV5-1, the J call TRBJ1-2; the D gene is possibly TRBD1 (5 bases). The CDR3 totals 12 residues. Germline V gives CDR1 SGHRS, CDR2 YFSETQ. Trimming shortened V by 0 bases and J by 8 bases, and 8 bases separated the two germline ends. DNA of the CDR3: TGCGCCAGCAGCTTGGCCGGGGACGGCTACACCTTC. It encodes CASSLAGDGYTF.

This clone was picked up one time. The chain couples TRBV15 to TRBJ1-1; TRBD1 matches at 8 bases. This CDR3 region has 18 residues. V lost 2 bases and J lost 5; bases outside the gene matches: 16. Per germline, CDR1 LNHNV and CDR2 YYDKDF (reference sequence). CDR3 residues: CATSRPGVRGPTVTEAFF. The CDR3 DNA reads TGTGCCACCAGCAGACCCGGTGTCAGGGGGCCCACGGTGACTGAAGCTTTCTTT. Drawing the rest from reference TRBV15 and TRBJ1-1, the complete variable domain is DAMVIQNPRYQVTQFGKPVTLSCSQTLNHNVMYWYQQKSSQAPKLLFHYYDKDFNNEADTPDNFQSRRPNTSFCFLDIRSPGLGDTAMYLCATSRPGVRGPTVTEAFFGQGTRLTVV.

The chain employs TRBV6-5 and TRBJ1-1; perhaps TRBD1 as D (5 bases). CDR1 is MNHEY, CDR2 SVGAGI, per germline. V was clipped by 2 bases and J by 3 bases, with 13 bases between them. The CDR3 sequence is 15 residues long. The CDR3 sequence is CASSYEQGGYTEAFF. The CDR3 coding sequence is TGTGCCAGCAGTTACGAGCAGGGCGGGTACACTGAAGCTTTCTTT.

This clone was seen only a few times. The V gene is TRBV28, the J gene TRBJ1-2; D not resolved. CDR1 and CDR2 from the germline V gene are MDHEN and SYDVKM. V gave up 6 bases and J gave up 4 bases, with 9 bases separating them. The CDR3 totals 12 residues. CDR3 loop: CASRTVTYGYTF. The CDR3 coding sequence is TGTGCCAGCAGGACGGTTACCTATGGCTACACCTTC.

This chain uses TRBV29-1 with TRBJ1-1; 10 bases line up with TRBD1. This CDR3 is 11 amino acids long. Germline CDR1 is SQVTM and CDR2 is ANQGSEA. Trimming at V came to 7 bases and at J to 6 bases, leaving 2 bases not matched to a gene. Here the CDR3 DNA reads TGCAGCGGTGGGACAGGGGCTGAAGCTTTCTTT. It is translated as CSGGTGAEAFF.

The V and J genes are TRBV6-5 and TRBJ2-5, with 7 bases that match TRBD2. CDR3 size: 13 residues. Germline assignment: CDR1 MNHEY and CDR2 SVGAGI. The V gene end was trimmed by 6 bases and the J gene end by 4 bases; junction bases not matched to a gene: 5. The CDR3 region has the DNA TGTGCCAGCAGGTTTTTAGCGGGAGAGACCCAGTACTTC. As protein: CASRFLAGETQYF.

This rearrangement joins TRBV5-1 to TRBJ1-2; 7 bases match TRBD1. CDR1 SGHRS and CDR2 YFSETQ come from the germline V gene. Trimming took 6 bases from V and 7 from J; bases not matched to a gene: 12. The CDR3 has 14 amino acids. The CDR3 region is CASTTFETGSGYTF. CDR3 nucleotides: TGCGCCAGCACCACTTTCGAGACAGGGTCTGGCTACACCTTC.

This sequence joins TRBV29-1 and TRBJ1-5; tentative D call: TRBD1 (6 bases). The CDR3 length is 13 residues. Germline-derived CDR1 and CDR2 are SQVTM and ANQGSEA. V lost 4 bases, J lost 3 bases, and 10 bases lay in between. CDR3 DNA sequence: TGCAGCGTTGGGAGGGGGGTCAATCAGCCCCAGCATTTT. Residues: CSVGRGVNQPQHF.